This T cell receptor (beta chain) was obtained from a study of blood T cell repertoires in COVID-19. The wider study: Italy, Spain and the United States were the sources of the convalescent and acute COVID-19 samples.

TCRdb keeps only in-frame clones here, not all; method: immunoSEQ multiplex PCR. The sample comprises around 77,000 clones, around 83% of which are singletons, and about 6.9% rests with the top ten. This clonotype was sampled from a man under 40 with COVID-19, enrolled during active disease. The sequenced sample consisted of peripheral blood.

The DNA of the CDR3 is TGTGCCACCAGTGGGACTAGCGGGAGGAACAATGAGCAGTTCTTC. Residues: CATSGTSGRNNEQFF. This chain uses TRBV24-1 with TRBJ2-1, with TRBD2 matching 14 bases. CDR1 and CDR2 (germline): KGHDR, SFDVKD. V shed 5 bases and J 5 bases; nucleotides not matched to a gene: 1. The CDR3 covers 15 residues.